The clone carrying this T cell receptor beta chain has just a few counts. As yet, its antigen is unknown. V lost 5 bases, J lost 7 bases, and 3 bases lay in between. The CDR3 sequence is 11 residues long. Libraries were made from TCR beta cDNA, and they carried unique molecular identifiers. Out of 1 to 10 million T cells, about 510,000 cDNA molecules were generated. One entry per CDR3 protein results from TCRdb running MiXCR on the PCR reads. The table lists roughly 800,000 distinct CDR3 sequences, 25% to 30% of them singletons, with under 0.7% in the top ten. The data originate from a study of post-analysis software for immune sequencing data. For the study at large: Clinical courses comprised relapsing-remitting, secondary progressive and progressive-relapsing multiple sclerosis.

Study observations and caveats: Elevated frequency relative to controls characterized several TRBV segments in patients, TRBV5-6, TRBV5-1 and TRBV20-1 among them. The normalized Chao1 diversity of multiple sclerosis patients was significantly lower than that of controls.

This receptor was obtained from a girl under 18 with multiple sclerosis. Sequenced material: blood. The chain links TRBV12-3 or TRBV12-4 to TRBJ1-6; D remains unclear. The CDR3 protein is CASSHNSPLHF. Written as DNA, the CDR3 is TGTGCCAGCAGTCACAATTCACCCCTCCACTTT.